This T cell receptor (beta chain) was identified during a study of blood T cell repertoires in COVID-19. Study-wide context: The samples span acute and convalescent COVID-19 from the United States, Italy and Spain. T cells, B-cell-depleted T cells, or PBMCs supplied cDNA or gDNA.

Participants spanned ages about 18 to 100 years and resided in some 22 US areas. The V end was cut by 3 bases, the J end by 5 bases, with 19 bases between. CDR1 and CDR2 (germline): GTSNPN, SVGIG (reference sequence). The CDR3 sequence is 15 residues long. Original processing methods: Using reference gene primer amplification, nucleated cell counts were estimated. Using immunoSEQ multiplex PCR, the repertoire was profiled, and TCRdb retains in-frame clones only, with some absent. V and J calls and clone size follow that table, whereas D and trimming were derived from the DNA. The sample has about 410,000 clones, around 91% seen once.

The receptor was isolated from a man between 18 and 29 years old who had recovered from COVID-19. The gene calls are TRBV30 and TRBJ1-1, with D perhaps TRBD1 (6 bases). Sequenced input: PBMCs or T cells enriched from blood (not recorded which). The CDR3 protein is CAWRGAGGMGTEAFF. The CDR3 DNA is TGTGCCTGGAGAGGTGCGGGGGGCATGGGGACTGAAGCTTTCTTT.